This T cell receptor beta chain originates from a study of blood T cell repertoires in COVID-19. For the study at large: Samples taken during acute and convalescent COVID-19 were collected in the United States, Italy and Spain. T cells, B-cell-depleted T cells, or PBMCs supplied cDNA or gDNA.

In the source study's methods: Scientists estimated how many nucleated cells there were by amplifying reference gene primers. The repertoire was sequenced with immunoSEQ multiplex PCR; TCRdb's copy has only in-frame clones and lacks some. The V and J calls and clone size were taken over from that table, and D and trimming were inferred from the DNA. This sample has over 12,000 clones, with approximately 92% found just once. Germline V gives CDR1 MGHRA, CDR2 YSYEKL. The CDR3 runs 17 residues. Trimming took 4 bases from V and 5 from J, leaving 22 bases between them. This chain connects TRBV4-1 to TRBJ2-3, with a possible D match to TRBD2 (5 bases). Sequences were obtained from peripheral blood. This clonotype was obtained from a human donor with active COVID-19. The donor label of this sample is uncertain. CDR3 DNA sequence: TGCGCCAGCAGCCCCACGGGGAATTCCGGAGTTAGAGATACGCAGTATTTT. Translated: CASSPTGNSGVRDTQYF.